This T cell receptor beta chain was identified during a study of blood T cell repertoires in COVID-19. Study context: COVID-19 samples, acute and convalescent, were from the United States, Italy and Spain. Nucleic acid was either cDNA or gDNA, and it came from T cells, B-cell-depleted T cells, or PBMCs.

Original methodology: Scientists estimated how many nucleated cells there were by amplifying reference gene primers. The repertoire was sequenced with immunoSEQ multiplex PCR; TCRdb's copy has only in-frame clones and lacks some. That table gives V, J and clone size, and the DNA gave D and trimming. The sample consists of some 180,000 clones, approximately 90% of them appearing once. V lost 0 bases to trimming and J lost 8 bases, with 6 bases between them. This CDR3 comprises 12 residues. Germline-derived CDR1 and CDR2 are KGHDR and SFDVKD. The V and J genes are TRBV24-1 and TRBJ1-2; no clear D gene. The sequence was collected from a man in his fifties or sixties who had recovered from COVID-19. The sample comprised peripheral blood. Written as DNA, the CDR3 is TGTGCCACCAGTGATTTGGCCGGGGGCTACACCTTC. As protein: CATSDLAGGYTF.